This section outlines one T cell receptor (beta chain) sequence together with its context. As yet, its antigen is unknown. The sample is drawn from a study of molecular identifiers for immune sequencing clone quantification. Study-wide points: Investigators reportedly could detect spiked Jurkat TCR RNA from one cell among approximately 930,000 naive cells.

With 2 bases removed from V and 0 bases from J, the gap between germline ends came to 14 bases. Germline CDR1 and CDR2: SGHVS and FQNEAQ. This CDR3 comprises 16 residues. MiXCR was run by TCRdb on the PCR reads, yielding one entry per CDR3 protein. Of approximately 630,000 distinct CDR3 sequences detected, roughly 25% appear once; the ten largest clones hold roughly 0.83%. The V gene is TRBV7-8, the J gene TRBJ2-7; no firm D call. The receptor comes from a human donor in good health. Some libraries in this study had Jurkat cell RNA spiked in. The sample comprised naive CD8+ T cells from blood, with Jurkat cell RNA spiked in. Subset reported: FACS-sorted CD8+CD4-CCR7+CD45RA+ naive T cells. CDR3 sequence reads: CASSLFATASSYEQYF. As DNA, the CDR3 is TGTGCCAGCAGCTTATTCGCGACCGCAAGCTCCTACGAGCAGTACTTC.